The 18 T cell receptor beta chains below come from one sample, sequenced in a study of neurological immune-mediated disorders. TCRdb itself ran the 5' RACE reads through MiXCR, one entry per CDR3 protein. The sample has roughly 27,000 distinct CDR3 sequences, more than 20% seen once. The sequencing sample was made of PBMCs. The receptors were gathered from a woman in her sixties or seventies in good health.

At least ten counts were recorded for this clonotype. The chain has TRBV5-1 and TRBJ2-5; TRBD2 agrees at 7 bases. The CDR3 is 14 residues long. CDR1 and CDR2 from the germline V gene are SGHRS and YFSETQ. The trim removed 3 bases at V and 2 bases at J, leaving 4 bases unmatched. The CDR3 sequence: CASSYRDYQETQYF. The CDR3 region has the DNA TGCGCCAGCAGCTACCGGGACTATCAAGAGACCCAGTACTTC.

This clonotype was counted many times. The CDR3 DNA sequence: TGTGCCAGCAGTGGGACTAGCGGGAGTTACGAGCAGTACTTC. As protein: CASSGTSGSYEQYF. The rearrangement joins TRBV2 to TRBJ2-7, with 13 bases fitting TRBD2. This CDR3 has 14 amino acids. The germline V gene has CDR1 SNHLY and CDR2 FYNNEI. The V segment lost 4 bases and the J segment 4 bases; nucleotides outside the gene matches: 1.

This clonotype is deemed medium-sized (0.01 to 0.1%). The gene calls are TRBV5-1 and TRBJ2-1; 9 positions match TRBD1. The CDR3 is 14 residues long. V gave up 1 base and J gave up 6 bases; unmatched junction bases: 2. Germline CDR1 reads SGHRS; CDR2 reads YFSETQ. DNA of the CDR3: TGCGCCAGCAGCTTGAGGGACAGGGCCAATGAGCAGTTCTTC. This codes for CASSLRDRANEQFF.

This clonotype was seen many times. The J gene is TRBJ1-6, the V gene TRBV28, with 10 bases lining up with TRBD1. The trim removed 5 bases at V and 9 bases at J, leaving 10 bases unmatched. The CDR3 extends over 16 amino acids. Germline V gives CDR1 MDHEN, CDR2 SYDVKM. CDR3: CASSTYRDRGGSPLHF. The DNA for the CDR3 is TGTGCCAGCAGTACCTATCGGGACAGGGGAGGTTCACCCCTCCACTTT.

V gene TRBV11-2 combines with J gene TRBJ2-5, with 9 bases matching TRBD1. Germline CDR1 SGHAT, CDR2 FQNNGV. V lost 3 bases, J lost 4 bases, and 3 bases stayed unmatched. The length of the CDR3 is 14 residues. CDR3 residues: CASSFNRGPETQYF. CDR3 coding DNA: TGTGCCAGCAGCTTCAACAGGGGGCCAGAGACCCAGTACTTC.

This chain connects TRBV5-1 to TRBJ2-1; 7 bases are a match to TRBD2. With V trimmed by 4 bases and J by 10 bases, 14 bases remained unmatched. The CDR3 extends over 15 amino acids. The germline V gene has CDR1 SGHRS and CDR2 YFSETQ. The CDR3 sequence: CASSELTGGGKEQFF. The CDR3 region has the DNA TGCGCCAGCAGCGAATTAACGGGAGGCGGGAAGGAGCAGTTCTTC.

The V gene is TRBV5-1, the J gene TRBJ2-7; no definite D call. CDR1 and CDR2 from the germline V gene are SGHRS and YFSETQ. V lost 3 bases to trimming and J lost 6 bases, with 13 bases between them. This CDR3 spans 13 amino acids. In nucleotides, the CDR3 is TGCGCCAGCAGCTACGCCCCGGGTCTCGAGCAGTACTTC. Amino acid sequence: CASSYAPGLEQYF. Drawing the rest from reference TRBV5-1 and TRBJ2-7, the complete variable domain is KAGVTQTPRYLIKTRGQQVTLSCSPISGHRSVSWYQQTPGQGLQFLFEYFSETQRNKGNFPGRFSGRQFSNSRSEMNVSTLELGDSALYLCASSYAPGLEQYFGPGTRLTVT.

The genes are TRBV20-1 and TRBJ2-7; TRBD2 matches 11 bases. J was trimmed by 0 bases and V by 1 base; bases with no gene match: 2. In germline, CDR1 is DFQATT, CDR2 SNEGSKA (reference sequence). This CDR3 has 15 amino acids. CDR3 residues: CSARVTSGGSYEQYF. CDR3 in DNA: TGCAGTGCTAGAGTCACTAGCGGGGGCTCCTACGAGCAGTACTTC.

This clonotype has at least ten counts. This rearrangement joins TRBV28 to TRBJ1-2, with D possibly TRBD1 on 5 matching bases. CDR1 and CDR2 from the germline V gene are MDHEN and SYDVKM. The CDR3 has 15 amino acids. The V and J ends lost 5 bases and 4 bases respectively, with 17 bases between them. The CDR3 DNA follows: TGTGCCAGCAGTGGAATTACGGGACGGATCTATGGCTACACCTTC. Its protein is CASSGITGRIYGYTF.

The chain is built from TRBV12-3 or TRBV12-4 and TRBJ1-5; TRBD1 matches 8 bases. The CDR3 is made up of 16 amino acids. V shed 2 bases, J shed 0 bases, and the junction held 3 bases outside the gene matches. CDR3 coding DNA: TGTGCCAGCAGTTTATCGGGACAGGTTAGCAATCAGCCCCAGCATTTT. Translation: CASSLSGQVSNQPQHF.

This clonotype was picked up many times. The genes are TRBV14 and TRBJ2-3; tentatively, D is TRBD1 (6 bases). Trimming left V 0 bases short and J 6 bases short, with 19 bases between. The germline gives CDR1 SGHDN, CDR2 FVKESK. This CDR3 has 17 amino acids. This chain's CDR3 is CASSQDVTGALMDTQYF. CDR3 DNA: TGTGCCAGCAGCCAAGATGTGACAGGAGCCTTGATGGATACGCAGTATTTT. Full variable domain (remainder filled in from reference TRBV14 and TRBJ2-3): EAGVTQFPSHSVIEKGQTVTLRCDPISGHDNLYWYRRVMGKEIKFLLHFVKESKQDESGMPNNRFLAERTGGTYSTLKVQPAELEDSGVYFCASSQDVTGALMDTQYFGPGTRLTVL.

The sample holds many counts of this clonotype. CDR3 coding DNA: TGCGCCAGCAGCCGGGACAGGGGGTCTGGGGCCAACGTCCTGACTTTC. Amino acid sequence: CASSRDRGSGANVLTF. This chain uses TRBV10-2 with TRBJ2-6, with 11 bases fitting TRBD1. Germline values: CDR1 WSHSY, CDR2 SAAADI. This CDR3 region has 16 residues. The V and J ends lost 6 bases and 1 base, in that order; junction bases with no gene match: 2.

This chain joins TRBV27 and TRBJ2-2; TRBD1 matches 9 bases. V shed 6 bases and J 5 bases; nucleotides not matched to a gene: 4. The germline gives CDR1 MNHEY, CDR2 SMNVEV (reference sequence). The CDR3 totals 14 residues. CDR3 residues: CASRVGTGTGELFF. In nucleotides, the CDR3 is TGTGCCAGCAGAGTCGGGACAGGGACCGGGGAGCTGTTTTTT.

Ten or more counts support this clonotype. CDR3 nucleotide sequence: TGTGCCAGCAGCATTCAGGGGGCCACTGAAGCTTTCTTT. This codes for CASSIQGATEAFF. The genes are TRBV6-5 and TRBJ1-1, with 8 bases aligning to TRBD1. The V and J ends lost 6 bases and 4 bases, in that order; junction bases with no gene match: 4. In germline, CDR1 is MNHEY, CDR2 SVGAGI. There are 13 residues in the CDR3.

This clonotype was observed many times. The chain is built from TRBV29-1 and TRBJ2-5; 9 nucleotides align to TRBD1. Germline V CDR1 and CDR2: SQVTM, ANQGSEA. V was pared by 6 bases and J by 4 bases, with 9 bases of the junction left unmatched. This CDR3 has 14 amino acids. CDR3 in DNA: TGCAGCGTGAGCCCGACAGGGGGAGTAGAGACCCAGTACTTC. Protein product: CSVSPTGGVETQYF.

In this sample, this clonotype turned up many times. The rearrangement joins TRBV27 to TRBJ2-1; D tentatively reads TRBD1 or TRBD2 (5 bases each). Germline CDR1 MNHEY, CDR2 SMNVEV (reference sequence). The CDR3 is made up of 16 amino acids. V was pared by 3 bases and J by 4 bases, with 16 bases between. The DNA of the CDR3 is TGTGCCAGCAGTTTCTCCGGGACCCCAAGGTACAATGAGCAGTTCTTC. Encoded protein: CASSFSGTPRYNEQFF.

The rearrangement joins TRBV24-1 to TRBJ2-7; maybe TRBD1 (7 bases). Germline assignment: CDR1 KGHDR and CDR2 SFDVKD. Trimming cost V 2 bases and J 2 bases, with 15 bases left between them. This CDR3 comprises 16 residues. The CDR3 bases are TGTGCCACCAGTGATTCGGCAGGGGGGATAGCCTACGAGCAGTACTTC. Translation: CATSDSAGGIAYEQYF.

V gene TRBV6-5 combines with J gene TRBJ1-5; D unresolved. There are 14 residues in the CDR3. The germline V and J ends were trimmed by 2 bases and 3 bases, with 8 bases remaining between them. The germline gives CDR1 MNHEY, CDR2 SVGAGI. DNA of the CDR3: TGTGCCAGCAGTTACGAACGCTACAATCAGCCCCAGCATTTT. Amino acids: CASSYERYNQPQHF.